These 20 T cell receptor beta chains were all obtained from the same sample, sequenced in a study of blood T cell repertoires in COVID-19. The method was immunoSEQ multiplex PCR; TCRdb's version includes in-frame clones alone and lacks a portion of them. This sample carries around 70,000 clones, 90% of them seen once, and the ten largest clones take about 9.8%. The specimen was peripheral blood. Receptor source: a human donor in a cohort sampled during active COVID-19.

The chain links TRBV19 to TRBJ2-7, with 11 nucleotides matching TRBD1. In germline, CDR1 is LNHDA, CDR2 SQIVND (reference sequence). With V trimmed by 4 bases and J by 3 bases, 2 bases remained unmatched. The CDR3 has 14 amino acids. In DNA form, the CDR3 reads TGTGCCAGTAGTACGGGACAGGGGGGCTACGAGCAGTACTTC. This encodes CASSTGQGGYEQYF. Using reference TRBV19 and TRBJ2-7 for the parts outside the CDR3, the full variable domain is DGGITQSPKYLFRKEGQNVTLSCEQNLNHDAMYWYRQDPGQGLRLIYYSQIVNDFQKGDIAEGYSVSREKKESFPLTVTSAQKNPTAFYLCASSTGQGGYEQYFGPGTRLTVT.

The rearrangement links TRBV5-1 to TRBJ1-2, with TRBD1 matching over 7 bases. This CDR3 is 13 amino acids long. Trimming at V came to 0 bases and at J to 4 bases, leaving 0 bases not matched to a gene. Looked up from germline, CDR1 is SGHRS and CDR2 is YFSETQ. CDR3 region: CASSLAGGYGYTF. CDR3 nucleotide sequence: TGCGCCAGCAGCTTGGCAGGGGGCTATGGCTACACCTTC.

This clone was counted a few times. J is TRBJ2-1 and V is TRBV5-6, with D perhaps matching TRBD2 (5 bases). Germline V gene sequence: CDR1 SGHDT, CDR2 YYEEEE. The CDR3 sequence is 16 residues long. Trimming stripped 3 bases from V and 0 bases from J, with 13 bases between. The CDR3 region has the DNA TGTGCCAGCAGCTCCCCCCGGGGAGACTCCTACAATGAGCAGTTCTTC. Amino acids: CASSSPRGDSYNEQFF. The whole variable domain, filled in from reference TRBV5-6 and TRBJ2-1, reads DAGVTQSPTHLIKTRGQQVTLRCSPKSGHDTVSWYQQALGQGPQFIFQYYEEEERQRGNFPDRFSGHQFPNYSSELNVNALLLGDSALYLCASSSPRGDSYNEQFFGPGTRLTVL.

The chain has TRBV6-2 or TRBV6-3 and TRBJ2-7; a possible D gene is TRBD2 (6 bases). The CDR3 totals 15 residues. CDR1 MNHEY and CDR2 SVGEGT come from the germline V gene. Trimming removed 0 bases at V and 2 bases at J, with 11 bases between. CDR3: CASSYSGTGTYEQYF. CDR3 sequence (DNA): TGTGCCAGCAGTTACTCTGGGACTGGAACCTACGAGCAGTACTTC.

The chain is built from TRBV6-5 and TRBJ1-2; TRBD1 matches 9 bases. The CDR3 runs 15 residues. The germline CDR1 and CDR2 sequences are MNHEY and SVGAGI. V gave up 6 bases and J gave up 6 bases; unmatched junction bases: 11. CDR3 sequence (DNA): TGTGCCAGCAGCAAGACGGGGACAGGGACCCATGGCTACACCTTC. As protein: CASSKTGTGTHGYTF.

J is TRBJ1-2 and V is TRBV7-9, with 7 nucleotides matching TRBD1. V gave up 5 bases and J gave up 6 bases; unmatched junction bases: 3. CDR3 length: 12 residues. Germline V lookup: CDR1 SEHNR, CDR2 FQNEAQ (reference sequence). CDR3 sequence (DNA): TGTGCCAGCAGCCCCGACAGGGATGGCTACACCTTC. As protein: CASSPDRDGYTF.

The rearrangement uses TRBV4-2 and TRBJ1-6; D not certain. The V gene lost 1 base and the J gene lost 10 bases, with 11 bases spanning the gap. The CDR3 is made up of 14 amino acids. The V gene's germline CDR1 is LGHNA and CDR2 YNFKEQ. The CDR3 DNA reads TGTGCCAGCAGCCAAGTTGAGCCGAGGTCACCCCTCCACTTT. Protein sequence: CASSQVEPRSPLHF.

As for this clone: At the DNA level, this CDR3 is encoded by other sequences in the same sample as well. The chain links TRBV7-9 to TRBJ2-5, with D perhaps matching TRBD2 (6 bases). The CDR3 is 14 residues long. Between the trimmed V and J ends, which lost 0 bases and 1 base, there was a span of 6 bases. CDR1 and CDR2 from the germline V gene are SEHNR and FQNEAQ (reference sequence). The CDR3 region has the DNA TGTGCCAGCAGCTTAGCGGGGGGCCAAGAGACCCAGTACTTC. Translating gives CASSLAGGQETQYF.

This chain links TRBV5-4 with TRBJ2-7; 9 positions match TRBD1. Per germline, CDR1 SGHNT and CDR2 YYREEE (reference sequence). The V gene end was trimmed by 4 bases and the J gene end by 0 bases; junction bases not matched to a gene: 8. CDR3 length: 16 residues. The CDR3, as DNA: TGTGCCAGCAGCGGGCCGGGACAGGGAGGCTCCTACGAGCAGTACTTC. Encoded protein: CASSGPGQGGSYEQYF.

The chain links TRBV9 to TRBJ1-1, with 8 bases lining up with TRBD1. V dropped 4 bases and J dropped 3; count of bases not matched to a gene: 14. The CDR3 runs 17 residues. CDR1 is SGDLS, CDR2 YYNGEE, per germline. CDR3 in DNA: TGTGCCAGCAGCAAGAGACCCGGACAGGGCTTGGACACTGAAGCTTTCTTT. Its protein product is CASSKRPGQGLDTEAFF.

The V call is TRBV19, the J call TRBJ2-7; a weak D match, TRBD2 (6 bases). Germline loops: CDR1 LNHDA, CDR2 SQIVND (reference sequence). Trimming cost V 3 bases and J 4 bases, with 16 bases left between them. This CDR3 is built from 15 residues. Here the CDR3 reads CASSMGDVGGYEQYF. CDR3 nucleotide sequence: TGTGCCAGTAGTATGGGGGACGTCGGGGGATACGAGCAGTACTTC.

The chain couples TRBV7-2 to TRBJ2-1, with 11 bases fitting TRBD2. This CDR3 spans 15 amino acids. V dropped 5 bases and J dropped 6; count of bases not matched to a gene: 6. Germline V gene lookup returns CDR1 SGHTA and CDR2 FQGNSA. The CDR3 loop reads CASSLRLAGTNEQFF. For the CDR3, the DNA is TGTGCCAGCAGCCTACGACTAGCGGGGACCAATGAGCAGTTCTTC. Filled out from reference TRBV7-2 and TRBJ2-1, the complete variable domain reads GAGVSQSPSNKVTEKGKDVELRCDPISGHTALYWYRQSLGQGLEFLIYFQGNSAPDKSGLPSDRFSAERTGGSVSTLTIQRTQQEDSAVYLCASSLRLAGTNEQFFGPGTRLTVL.

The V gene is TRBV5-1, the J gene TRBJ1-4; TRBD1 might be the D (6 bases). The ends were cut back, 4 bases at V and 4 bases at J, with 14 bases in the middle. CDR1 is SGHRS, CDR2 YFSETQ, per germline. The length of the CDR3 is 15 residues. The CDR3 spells CASSITGFNNEKLFF. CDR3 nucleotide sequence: TGCGCCAGCAGCATAACAGGGTTTAATAATGAAAAACTGTTTTTT.

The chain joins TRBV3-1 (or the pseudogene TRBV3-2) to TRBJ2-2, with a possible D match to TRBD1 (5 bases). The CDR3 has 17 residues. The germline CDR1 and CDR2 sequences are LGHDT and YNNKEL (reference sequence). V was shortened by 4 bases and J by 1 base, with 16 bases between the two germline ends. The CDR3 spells CASSPSLPDKNTGELFF. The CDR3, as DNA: TGTGCCAGCAGCCCAAGCTTGCCGGACAAGAACACCGGGGAGCTGTTTTTT.

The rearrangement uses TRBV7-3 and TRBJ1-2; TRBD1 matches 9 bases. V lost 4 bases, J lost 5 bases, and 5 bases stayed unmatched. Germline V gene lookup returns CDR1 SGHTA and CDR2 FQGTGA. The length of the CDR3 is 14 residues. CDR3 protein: CASSWGQGEYGYTF. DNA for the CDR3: TGTGCCAGCAGCTGGGGACAGGGCGAGTATGGCTACACCTTC.

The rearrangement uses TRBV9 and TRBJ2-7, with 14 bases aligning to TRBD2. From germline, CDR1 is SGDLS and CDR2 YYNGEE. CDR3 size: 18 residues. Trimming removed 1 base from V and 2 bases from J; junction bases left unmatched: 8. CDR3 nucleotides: TGTGCCAGCAGCGTACCGGGGACTAGCGGGAGTCCTACCTACGAGCAGTACTTC. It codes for CASSVPGTSGSPTYEQYF.

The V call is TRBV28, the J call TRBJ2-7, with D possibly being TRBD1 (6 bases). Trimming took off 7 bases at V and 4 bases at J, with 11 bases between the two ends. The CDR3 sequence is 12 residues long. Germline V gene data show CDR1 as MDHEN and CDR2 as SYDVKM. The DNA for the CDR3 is TGTGCCAGCAACGGGGACACGTACGAGCAGTACTTC. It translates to CASNGDTYEQYF. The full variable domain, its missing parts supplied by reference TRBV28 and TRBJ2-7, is DVKVTQSSRYLVKRTGEKVFLECVQDMDHENMFWYRQDPGLGLRLIYFSYDVKMKEKGDIPEGYSVSREKKERFSLILESASTNQTSMYLCASNGDTYEQYFGPGTRLTVT.

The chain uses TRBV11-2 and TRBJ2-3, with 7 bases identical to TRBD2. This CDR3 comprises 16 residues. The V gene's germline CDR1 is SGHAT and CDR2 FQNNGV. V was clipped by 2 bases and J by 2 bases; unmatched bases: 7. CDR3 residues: CASSLSSGGSTDTQYF. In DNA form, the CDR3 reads TGTGCCAGCAGCTTAAGTTCGGGAGGCTCCACAGATACGCAGTATTTT.

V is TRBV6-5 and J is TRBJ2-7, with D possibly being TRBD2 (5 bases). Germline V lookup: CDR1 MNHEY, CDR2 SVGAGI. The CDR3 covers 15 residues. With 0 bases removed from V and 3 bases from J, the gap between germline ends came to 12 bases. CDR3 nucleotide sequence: TGTGCCAGCAGTTACTCGCGGTCTAGCTACTACGAGCAGTACTTC. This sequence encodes CASSYSRSSYYEQYF.

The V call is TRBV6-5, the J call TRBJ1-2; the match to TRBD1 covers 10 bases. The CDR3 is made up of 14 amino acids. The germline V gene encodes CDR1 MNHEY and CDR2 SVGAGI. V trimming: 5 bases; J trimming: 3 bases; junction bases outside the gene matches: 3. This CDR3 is CASSRDRGDYGYTF. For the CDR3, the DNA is TGTGCCAGCAGTCGGGACAGGGGCGACTATGGCTACACCTTC.